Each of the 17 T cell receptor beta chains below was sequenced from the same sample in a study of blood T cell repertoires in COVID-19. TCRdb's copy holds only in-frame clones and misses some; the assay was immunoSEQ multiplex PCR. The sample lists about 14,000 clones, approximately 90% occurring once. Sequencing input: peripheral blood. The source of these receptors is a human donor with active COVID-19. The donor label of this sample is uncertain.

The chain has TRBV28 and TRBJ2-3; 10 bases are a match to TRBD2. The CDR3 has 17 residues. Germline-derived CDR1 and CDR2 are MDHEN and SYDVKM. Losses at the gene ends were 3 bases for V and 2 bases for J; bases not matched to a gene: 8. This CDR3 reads CASSFSGTSDPTDTQYF. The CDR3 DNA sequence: TGTGCCAGCAGTTTCTCCGGGACTAGCGACCCCACAGATACGCAGTATTTT.

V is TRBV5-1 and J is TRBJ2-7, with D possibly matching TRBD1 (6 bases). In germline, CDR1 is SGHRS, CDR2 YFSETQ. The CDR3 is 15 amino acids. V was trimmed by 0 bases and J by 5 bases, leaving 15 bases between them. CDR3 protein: CASSLAIQGVNEQYF. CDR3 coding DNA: TGCGCCAGCAGCTTGGCAATACAGGGAGTCAACGAGCAGTACTTC. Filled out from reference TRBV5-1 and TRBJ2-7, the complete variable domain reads KAGVTQTPRYLIKTRGQQVTLSCSPISGHRSVSWYQQTPGQGLQFLFEYFSETQRNKGNFPGRFSGRQFSNSRSEMNVSTLELGDSALYLCASSLAIQGVNEQYFGPGTRLTVT.

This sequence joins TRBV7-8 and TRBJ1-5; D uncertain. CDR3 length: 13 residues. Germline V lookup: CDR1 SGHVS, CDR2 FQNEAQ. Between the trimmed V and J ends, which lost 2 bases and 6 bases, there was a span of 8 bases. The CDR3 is CASSLMGSQPQHF. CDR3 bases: TGTGCCAGCAGCTTAATGGGGAGTCAGCCCCAGCATTTT.

In DNA, the CDR3 is TGTGCCAGCAGCTTAGGTGTCGCGGGGTACGAGACCCAGTACTTC. This sequence encodes CASSLGVAGYETQYF. The chain joins TRBV7-6 to TRBJ2-5, with a weak D call TRBD2 (6 bases). CDR1 SGHVS and CDR2 FNYEAQ come from the germline V gene. The CDR3 loop spans 15 amino acids. V was pared by 1 base and J by 5 bases, with 14 bases between. The whole variable domain, remainder taken from reference TRBV7-6 and TRBJ2-5, is GAGVSQSPRYKVTKRGQDVALRCDPISGHVSLYWYRQALGQGPEFLTYFNYEAQQDKSGLPNDRFSAERPEGSISTLTIQRTEQRDSAMYRCASSLGVAGYETQYFGPGTRLLVL.

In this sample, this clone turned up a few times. CDR3 DNA sequence: TGTGCCAGCAGCTGGGGGGGGGCGCTGAGCACTGAAGCTTTCTTT. This sequence encodes CASSWGGALSTEAFF. This chain links TRBV7-2 with TRBJ1-1; D is perhaps TRBD1 (6 bases). The CDR3 is made up of 15 amino acids. Looked up from germline, CDR1 is SGHTA and CDR2 is FQGNSA. Trimming took off 4 bases at V and 4 bases at J, with 16 bases between the two ends.

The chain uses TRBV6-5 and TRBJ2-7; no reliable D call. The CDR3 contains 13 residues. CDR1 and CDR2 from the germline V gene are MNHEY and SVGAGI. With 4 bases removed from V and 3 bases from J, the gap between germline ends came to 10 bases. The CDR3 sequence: CASSSENIYEQYF. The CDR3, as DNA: TGTGCCAGCAGTTCCGAAAACATCTACGAGCAGTACTTC.

The CDR3 loop reads CASSYSPYSNQPQHF. The DNA for the CDR3 is TGTGCCAGCAGTTACTCCCCTTATAGCAATCAGCCCCAGCATTTT. This chain joins TRBV6-5 and TRBJ1-5; no clear D. The CDR3 consists of 15 residues. With 0 bases removed from V and 0 bases from J, the gap between germline ends came to 6 bases. Germline V CDR1 and CDR2: MNHEY, SVGAGI.

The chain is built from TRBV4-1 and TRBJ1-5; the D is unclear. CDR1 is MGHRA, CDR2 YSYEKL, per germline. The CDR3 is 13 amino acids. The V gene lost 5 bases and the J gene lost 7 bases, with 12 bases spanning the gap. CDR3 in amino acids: CASSSPAGQPQHF. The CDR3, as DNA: TGCGCCAGCAGCTCCCCGGCGGGACAGCCCCAGCATTTT.

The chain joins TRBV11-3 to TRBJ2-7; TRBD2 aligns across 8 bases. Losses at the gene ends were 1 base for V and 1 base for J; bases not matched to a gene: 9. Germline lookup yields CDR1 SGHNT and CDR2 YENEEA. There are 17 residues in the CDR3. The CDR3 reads CASSLGAAGDPSYEQYF. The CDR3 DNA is TGTGCCAGCAGCTTAGGGGCAGCGGGGGACCCTTCCTACGAGCAGTACTTC.

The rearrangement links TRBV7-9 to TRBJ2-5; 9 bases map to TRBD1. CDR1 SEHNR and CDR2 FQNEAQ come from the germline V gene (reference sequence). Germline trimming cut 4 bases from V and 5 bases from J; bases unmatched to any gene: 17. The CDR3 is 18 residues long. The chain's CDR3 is CASSSTVGQGLLGETQYF. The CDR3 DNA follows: TGTGCCAGCAGCTCAACCGTGGGACAGGGACTTTTGGGGGAGACCCAGTACTTC.

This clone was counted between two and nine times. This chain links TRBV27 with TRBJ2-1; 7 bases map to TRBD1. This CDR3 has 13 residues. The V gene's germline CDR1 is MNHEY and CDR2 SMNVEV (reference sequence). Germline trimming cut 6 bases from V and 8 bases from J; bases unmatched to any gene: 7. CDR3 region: CASSSKQGYEQFF. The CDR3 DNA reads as TGTGCCAGCAGCTCCAAACAGGGGTATGAGCAGTTCTTC.

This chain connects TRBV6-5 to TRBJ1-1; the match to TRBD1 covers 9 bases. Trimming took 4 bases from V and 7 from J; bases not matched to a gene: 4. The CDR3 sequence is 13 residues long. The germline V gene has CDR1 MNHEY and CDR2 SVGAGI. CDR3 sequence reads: CASSLDRGIEAFF. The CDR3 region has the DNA TGTGCCAGCAGTTTAGACAGGGGGATTGAAGCTTTCTTT.

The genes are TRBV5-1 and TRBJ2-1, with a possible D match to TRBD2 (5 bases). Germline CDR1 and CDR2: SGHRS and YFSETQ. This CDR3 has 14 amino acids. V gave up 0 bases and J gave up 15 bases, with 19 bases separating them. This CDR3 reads CASSLVALPAAWFF. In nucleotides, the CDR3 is TGCGCCAGCAGCTTGGTGGCCCTCCCAGCGGCGTGGTTCTTC.

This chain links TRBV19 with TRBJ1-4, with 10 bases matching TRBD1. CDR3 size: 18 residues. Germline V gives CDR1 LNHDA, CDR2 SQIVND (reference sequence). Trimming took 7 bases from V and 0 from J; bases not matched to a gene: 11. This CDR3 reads CASTPNRGQGATNEKLFF. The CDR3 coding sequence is TGTGCCAGTACCCCGAACAGAGGACAGGGGGCAACTAATGAAAAACTGTTTTTT.

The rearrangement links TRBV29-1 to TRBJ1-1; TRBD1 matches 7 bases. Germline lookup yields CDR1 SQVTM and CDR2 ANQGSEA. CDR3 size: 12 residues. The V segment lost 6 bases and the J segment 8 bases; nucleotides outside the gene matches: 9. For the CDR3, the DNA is TGCAGCGTGTCCAGGGGGATCAAAGAAGCTTTCTTT. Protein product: CSVSRGIKEAFF.

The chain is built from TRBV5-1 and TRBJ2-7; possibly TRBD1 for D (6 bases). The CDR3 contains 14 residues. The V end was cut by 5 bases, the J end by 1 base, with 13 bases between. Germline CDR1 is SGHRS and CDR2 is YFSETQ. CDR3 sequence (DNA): TGCGCCAGCAGTCAGACAGGTGGGTCCTACGAGCAGTACTTC. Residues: CASSQTGGSYEQYF.

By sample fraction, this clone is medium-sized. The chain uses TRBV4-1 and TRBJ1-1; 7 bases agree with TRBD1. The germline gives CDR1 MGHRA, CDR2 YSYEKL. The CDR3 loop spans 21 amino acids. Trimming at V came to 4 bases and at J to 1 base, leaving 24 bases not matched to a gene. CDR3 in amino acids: CASSLGRRGGSTDRTNTEAFF. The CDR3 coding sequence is TGCGCCAGCAGCCTTGGGCGTCGGGGGGGCTCGACGGACAGGACGAACACTGAAGCTTTCTTT.